These 25 T cell receptor beta chains were all obtained from the same sample, sequenced in a study of T cells in Graves' hyperthyroidism and ophthalmopathy. The CDR3 regions of TCR beta were amplified from RNA transcripts. With the HTBI primer set, the TCR CDR3 went through a first round of RT-PCR. TCRdb reanalysed the multiplex PCR reads using MiXCR and keeps one entry per CDR3 protein. The sample lists 250,000 to 300,000 distinct CDR3 sequences, around 20% occurring once. The source material was blood. All receptors derive from a man aged 50 to 59 with Graves' ophthalmopathy.

At least ten counts were recorded for this clonotype. The CDR3 loop is CSALRSGDTQYF. The DNA of the CDR3 is TGCAGTGCTCTCCGGTCTGGCGATACGCAGTATTTT. The chain joins TRBV20-1 to TRBJ2-3, with D hard to call. The CDR3 loop spans 12 amino acids. V dropped 5 bases and J dropped 6 bases, with 12 bases sitting between them. Germline V gives CDR1 DFQATT, CDR2 SNEGSKA (reference sequence).

The chain links TRBV7-8 to TRBJ1-1; no clear D gene. The CDR3 has 14 amino acids. V lost 5 bases to trimming and J lost 1 base, with 11 bases between them. Germline assignment: CDR1 SGHVS and CDR2 FQNEAQ. Written as DNA, the CDR3 is TGTGCCAGCAGCGTGCCGGGCCCGAACACTGAAGCTTTCTTT. Translated, it gives CASSVPGPNTEAFF. The full variable domain, in which reference TRBV7-8 and TRBJ1-1 provide the parts outside the CDR3, is GAGVSQSPRYKVAKRGQDVALRCDPISGHVSLFWYQQALGQGPEFLTYFQNEAQLDKSGLPSDRFFAERPEGSVSTLKIQRTQQEDSAVYLCASSVPGPNTEAFFGQGTRLTVV.

This clonotype was detected ten times or more. The rearrangement links TRBV7-8 to TRBJ1-2; D ambiguous. The CDR3 has 15 residues. The germline V gene encodes CDR1 SGHVS and CDR2 FQNEAQ. V shed 5 bases and J shed 1 base, with 14 bases lying between them. The CDR3 region has the DNA TGTGCCAGCAGCCAGAGGGCCGGGAGTAACTATGGCTACACCTTC. Amino acid sequence: CASSQRAGSNYGYTF.

This clonotype came up many times. The V call is TRBV11-2, the J call TRBJ2-1, with 7 nucleotides matching TRBD2. CDR1 SGHAT and CDR2 FQNNGV come from the germline V gene. The V segment lost 5 bases and the J segment 10 bases; nucleotides outside the gene matches: 23. This CDR3 comprises 18 residues. The CDR3 sequence is CASSTQTGSSGNVGEQFF. The CDR3, as DNA: TGTGCCAGCAGCACGCAAACGGGTTCTAGCGGAAATGTGGGCGAGCAGTTCTTC.

This clonotype was counted ten times or more. The rearrangement links TRBV5-6 to TRBJ2-4; D is possibly TRBD1 (8 bases). The CDR3 consists of 14 residues. The V gene lost 4 bases and the J gene lost 8 bases, with 16 bases spanning the gap. CDR1 and CDR2 from the germline V gene are SGHDT and YYEEEE. CDR3 amino acids: CASSIITGGDIQYF. The CDR3 DNA reads as TGTGCCAGCAGCATAATTACAGGGGGGGACATTCAGTACTTC.

This clonotype was picked up many times. The chain uses TRBV6-1 and TRBJ1-6; the D is unclear. CDR3 length: 13 residues. V lost 7 bases and J 5 bases, leaving 9 bases between the germline ends. From germline, CDR1 is MNHNS and CDR2 SASEGT. CDR3 bases: TGTGCCAGCAACGGAAGGGATAATTCACCCCTCCACTTT. As protein: CASNGRDNSPLHF.

This clonotype appeared many times. The chain's CDR3 is CASTVDRGMEQPQHF. The DNA for the CDR3 is TGTGCCAGCACCGTCGACAGGGGGATGGAACAGCCCCAGCATTTT. The chain links TRBV28 to TRBJ1-5, with TRBD1 identical over 9 bases. Germline V gene sequence: CDR1 MDHEN, CDR2 SYDVKM. This CDR3 spans 15 amino acids. With V trimmed by 7 bases and J by 7 bases, 11 bases remained unmatched.

The CDR3 here is CASIPTSRGGTDTQYF. As DNA, the CDR3 is TGTGCCAGCATCCCTACCAGTAGGGGGGGAACAGATACGCAGTATTTT. The J gene is TRBJ2-3, the V gene TRBV28; the D gene is possibly TRBD2 (7 bases). Germline CDR1 reads MDHEN; CDR2 reads SYDVKM. V was shortened by 7 bases and J by 3 bases, with 20 bases between the two germline ends. This CDR3 comprises 16 residues.

The V gene is TRBV3-1, the J gene TRBJ1-6; the match to TRBD1 covers 11 bases. V was clipped by 7 bases and J by 8 bases; unmatched bases: 1. CDR1 is LGHDT and CDR2 is YNNKEL in the germline V gene (reference sequence). CDR3 length: 13 residues. Here the CDR3 reads CASTDRGHSPLHF. The CDR3 DNA sequence: TGTGCCAGCACGGACAGGGGGCATTCACCCCTCCACTTT.

V gene TRBV27 combines with J gene TRBJ1-6, with D possibly matching TRBD1 (6 bases). The germline gives CDR1 MNHEY, CDR2 SMNVEV (reference sequence). V lost 2 bases and J lost 6, with 14 bases in between. CDR3 length: 16 amino acids. CDR3 loop: CASSLTPQGRNSPLHF. CDR3 sequence (DNA): TGTGCCAGCAGTTTAACCCCCCAGGGGCGTAATTCACCCCTCCACTTT.

This clonotype has a handful of counts. This chain joins TRBV20-1 and TRBJ2-5; no reliable D call. The germline CDR1 and CDR2 sequences are DFQATT and SNEGSKA (reference sequence). There are 15 residues in the CDR3. Trimming cost V 2 bases and J 2 bases, with 15 bases left between them. The chain's CDR3 is CSARNSRVDQETQYF. The CDR3 DNA follows: TGCAGTGCTAGAAATTCCCGCGTAGATCAAGAGACCCAGTACTTC.

This clonotype has just a few counts. The chain couples TRBV14 to TRBJ2-5; D not resolved. CDR1 is SGHDN, CDR2 FVKESK, per germline. V dropped 1 base and J dropped 4 bases, with 4 bases sitting between them. The CDR3 extends over 12 amino acids. DNA of the CDR3: TGTGCCAGCAGCCAAGTTGGAGAGACCCAGTACTTC. Protein sequence: CASSQVGETQYF.

This chain links TRBV6-1 with TRBJ2-3; D gene unclear. Germline CDR1 and CDR2: MNHNS and SASEGT. Trimming removed 7 bases from V and 2 bases from J, with 10 bases in between. There are 13 residues in the CDR3. CDR3 residues: CASTLRYTDTQYF. CDR3 DNA sequence: TGTGCCAGCACATTGCGGTACACAGATACGCAGTATTTT.

This sequence joins TRBV20-1 and TRBJ2-3; no reliable D call. V dropped 3 bases and J dropped 0 bases, with 13 bases sitting between them. Per germline, CDR1 DFQATT and CDR2 SNEGSKA (reference sequence). This CDR3 has 15 amino acids. The CDR3 nucleotides are TGCAGTGCTAGGCCCCCGGGTGGTAGCACAGATACGCAGTATTTT. Amino acid sequence: CSARPPGGSTDTQYF.

In this sample, this clonotype turned up a few times. The chain carries TRBV10-3 and TRBJ2-5; possibly TRBD2 for D (6 bases). The germline V gene encodes CDR1 ENHRY and CDR2 SYGVKD. The length of the CDR3 is 10 residues. The ends were cut back, 10 bases at V and 5 bases at J, with 8 bases in the middle. CDR3 sequence (DNA): TGTGCCACCCGGGAGGAGACCCAGTACTTC. Its translation: CATREETQYF.

This clonotype was detected a few times. The rearrangement uses TRBV6-2 or TRBV6-3 and TRBJ1-5; maybe TRBD1 (5 bases). CDR3 size: 15 residues. Germline V gives CDR1 MNHEY, CDR2 SVGEGT. V dropped 2 bases and J dropped 3 bases, with 11 bases sitting between them. The chain's CDR3 is CASSYDLGVNQPQHF. The CDR3, as DNA: TGTGCCAGCAGTTACGACCTGGGGGTCAATCAGCCCCAGCATTTT.

This chain joins TRBV18 and TRBJ2-7; D perhaps matches TRBD2 (6 bases). CDR3 length: 14 residues. Per the germline V gene, CDR1 is KGHSH and CDR2 is LQKENI. The germline V and J ends were trimmed by 3 bases and 3 bases, with 12 bases remaining between them. The CDR3 loop reads CASSPSTGVYEQYF. The CDR3 DNA is TGTGCCAGCTCACCGTCGACGGGGGTCTACGAGCAGTACTTC. The whole variable domain, filled in from reference TRBV18 and TRBJ2-7, reads NAGVMQNPRHLVRRRGQEARLRCSPMKGHSHVYWYRQLPEEGLKFMVYLQKENIIDESGMPKERFSAEFPKEGPSILRIQQVVRGDSAAYFCASSPSTGVYEQYFGPGTRLTVT.

This clonotype has just one count. The J gene is TRBJ2-3, the V gene TRBV19; D may be TRBD1 or TRBD2 (5 bases each). The CDR3 extends over 14 amino acids. V lost 8 bases to trimming and J lost 5 bases, with 17 bases between them. Germline-derived CDR1 and CDR2 are LNHDA and SQIVND (reference sequence). CDR3 nucleotide sequence: TGTGCCAGTCGCAAGCTAGGGACGCAAGATACGCAGTATTTT. This encodes CASRKLGTQDTQYF.

This clonotype was recorded many times. The rearrangement links TRBV11-2 to TRBJ2-7; 7 bases align to TRBD2. With V trimmed by 0 bases and J by 7 bases, 6 bases remained unmatched. The germline V gene has CDR1 SGHAT and CDR2 FQNNGV. The CDR3 spans 14 residues. The CDR3 DNA is TGTGCCAGCAGCTTAGAGGCGGGAGTAGGGGAGCAGTACTTC. Protein: CASSLEAGVGEQYF.

A few counts support this clonotype. The chain is built from TRBV7-6 and TRBJ2-2; 11 nucleotides line up with TRBD2. The junction had 9 bases not matched to a gene; V was cut back by 7 bases and J by 5 bases. Germline V gives CDR1 SGHVS, CDR2 FNYEAQ. The CDR3 sequence is 16 residues long. CDR3 sequence (DNA): TGTGCCAGCACCCTAATAGCGGGAGGGCTAACCGGGGAGCTGTTTTTT. This sequence encodes CASTLIAGGLTGELFF.

The table lists this clonotype with a count of one. This chain uses TRBV15 with TRBJ2-2, with TRBD2 identical over 11 bases. CDR3 length: 15 residues. Trimming took 3 bases from V and 5 from J; bases not matched to a gene: 2. The germline CDR1 and CDR2 sequences are LNHNV and YYDKDF (reference sequence). For the CDR3, the DNA is TGTGCCACCAGCAGGCTAGCGGGAGGTACCGGGGAGCTGTTTTTT. This translates into CATSRLAGGTGELFF.

The sample holds many counts of this clonotype. This rearrangement joins TRBV11-1 to TRBJ2-7; 7 bases agree with TRBD1. The CDR3 contains 15 residues. After removal of 5 bases from V and 3 bases from J, the junction contained 10 bases not matched to a gene. CDR1 is SGHAT and CDR2 is FQDESV in the germline V gene (reference sequence). Here the CDR3 reads CASSRSGTANYEQYF. The CDR3 DNA reads as TGTGCCAGCAGCCGATCCGGGACAGCGAACTACGAGCAGTACTTC.

V usage is TRBV6-1 and J usage is TRBJ1-1; D is unresolved. From germline, CDR1 is MNHNS and CDR2 SASEGT. This CDR3 has 14 residues. The germline V and J ends were trimmed by 3 bases and 7 bases, with 15 bases remaining between them. The CDR3 DNA reads TGTGCCAGCAGTGAGACTCAGGCCGCAAATGAAGCTTTCTTT. Protein: CASSETQAANEAFF.

This chain links TRBV6-6 with TRBJ1-4; 8 bases align to TRBD1. CDR1 and CDR2 from the germline V gene are MNHNY and SVGAGI (reference sequence). After removal of 0 bases from V and 5 bases from J, the junction contained 2 bases not matched to a gene. The CDR3 is 15 amino acids. The CDR3 protein is CASSYSHRGNEKLFF. The CDR3 DNA sequence: TGTGCCAGCAGTTACTCACACAGGGGGAATGAAAAACTGTTTTTT.

This clonotype was detected only a few times. V gene TRBV15 combines with J gene TRBJ2-6; no firm D call. From germline, CDR1 is LNHNV and CDR2 YYDKDF (reference sequence). The CDR3 has 14 amino acids. Trimming shortened V by 3 bases and J by 2 bases, and 5 bases separated the two germline ends. CDR3 DNA: TGTGCCACCAGCAGGGATCCTGGGGCCAACGTCCTGACTTTC. Encoded protein: CATSRDPGANVLTF.